This is a list of T cell receptor beta chains from one sample in a study of CD8 T cells in Susac syndrome. A single record per CDR3 protein comes from TCRdb applying MiXCR to the immunoSEQ multiplex PCR reads. The data contain about 130,000 distinct CDR3 sequences, approximately 90% of them singletons. Sequenced sample: CD8+ T cells from PBMCs. These receptors were obtained from a human donor with multiple sclerosis. Both conserved end residues are trimmed from each CDR3.

cdr3_aa: ASSTRGGQPQH
j_call: TRBJ1-5
v_call: TRBV28

cdr3_aa: ASTSDRVELF
j_call: TRBJ2-2
v_call: TRBV7-9

cdr3_aa: ASSATLAGFSPTQY
j_call: TRBJ2-3
v_call: TRBV9

cdr3_aa: ASSQEAGLTAGYYEQY
j_call: TRBJ2-7
v_call: TRBV4-2

cdr3_aa: ASGFGTLEQY
j_call: TRBJ2-7
v_call: TRBV12-5

cdr3_aa: ASSDPLGTGQF
j_call: TRBJ2-1
v_call: TRBV7-9

cdr3_aa: ASSLSAGVEGYT
j_call: TRBJ1-2
v_call: TRBV27

cdr3_aa: ASSPGGYQETQY
j_call: TRBJ2-5
v_call: TRBV5-6

cdr3_aa: SAPRGNEQF
j_call: TRBJ2-1
v_call: TRBV20-1

cdr3_aa: ASSLGAAGELF
j_call: TRBJ2-2
v_call: TRBV5-4

cdr3_aa: ATGLATYNEQF
j_call: TRBJ2-1
v_call: TRBV15

cdr3_aa: ASSQGHGGPVHEQF
j_call: TRBJ2-1
v_call: TRBV14

cdr3_aa: SVETVLPGVNEQF
j_call: TRBJ2-1
v_call: TRBV29-1

cdr3_aa: ASSLGASGSTDTQY
j_call: TRBJ2-3
v_call: TRBV5-4

cdr3_aa: ASSAGTGNGNTIY
j_call: TRBJ1-3
v_call: TRBV5-4

cdr3_aa: ASSQGAQEPQH
j_call: TRBJ1-5
v_call: TRBV6-2/TRBV6-3

cdr3_aa: ASSRNPSGIAKNIQY
j_call: TRBJ2-4
v_call: TRBV28

cdr3_aa: ASSSGQGVYTDTQY
j_call: TRBJ2-3
v_call: TRBV11-2

cdr3_aa: AWSVIYEQY
j_call: TRBJ2-7
v_call: TRBV30

cdr3_aa: SASRDGSSDEQF
j_call: TRBJ2-1
v_call: TRBV20-1

cdr3_aa: ASSVYYEQY
j_call: TRBJ2-7
v_call: TRBV25-1

cdr3_aa: SASLGSEQF
j_call: TRBJ2-1
v_call: TRBV20-1

cdr3_aa: ASSPIGTGGDGYT
j_call: TRBJ1-2
v_call: TRBV6-5

cdr3_aa: ASRLIAAATGELF
j_call: TRBJ2-2
v_call: TRBV6-5

cdr3_aa: ASRATTGAAGYT
j_call: TRBJ1-2
v_call: TRBV7-9

cdr3_aa: ASSLIDNEQF
j_call: TRBJ2-1
v_call: TRBV7-9

cdr3_aa: ASSQARGDEQF
j_call: TRBJ2-1
v_call: TRBV4-2

cdr3_aa: ASRLGQGRTEAF
j_call: TRBJ1-1
v_call: TRBV4-3

cdr3_aa: ASETGVGQPQH
j_call: TRBJ1-5
v_call: TRBV12-5

cdr3_aa: ARSLQGRQPQH
j_call: TRBJ1-5
v_call: TRBV5-3